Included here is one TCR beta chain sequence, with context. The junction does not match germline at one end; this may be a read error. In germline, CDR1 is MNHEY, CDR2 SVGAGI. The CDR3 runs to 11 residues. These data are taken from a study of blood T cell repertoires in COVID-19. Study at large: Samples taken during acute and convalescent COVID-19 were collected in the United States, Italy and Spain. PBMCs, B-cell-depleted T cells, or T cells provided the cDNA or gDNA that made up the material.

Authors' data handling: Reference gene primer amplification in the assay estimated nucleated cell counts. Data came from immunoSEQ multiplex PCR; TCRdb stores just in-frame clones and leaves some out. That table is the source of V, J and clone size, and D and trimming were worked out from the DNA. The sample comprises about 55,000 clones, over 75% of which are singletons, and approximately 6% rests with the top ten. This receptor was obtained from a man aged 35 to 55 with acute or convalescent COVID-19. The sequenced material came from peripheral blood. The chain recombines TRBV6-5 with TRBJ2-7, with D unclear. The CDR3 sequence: CASSRLYGQYF. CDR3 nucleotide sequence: TGTGCCAGCAGTCGACTCTACGGGCAGTACTTC.